This is a list of T cell receptor beta chains from one sample in a study of cytomegalovirus exposure and HLA in healthy donors. Only in-frame clones appear in the TCRdb table, and some are missing; sequencing was by immunoSEQ multiplex PCR. The sample includes over 110,000 clones, 82% seen only once; the top ten take around 2.5%. The material sequenced was PBMCs. The receptors originated from a male donor in good health and CMV-seronegative. Each CDR3 is given with its conserved first and last residue. D genes are given only for firm matches. Not every row has a clone size; where given, it reads once, few, many or a size class.

clone_size | j_call | d_call | v_call | cdr3_nt | cdr3_aa
NA | TRBJ2-3 | NA | TRBV28 | TGTGCCAGCATAAGACAGAACACAGATACGCAGTATTTT | CASIRQNTDTQYF
NA | TRBJ2-3 | NA | TRBV11-1 | TGTGCCAGCAGCTTAGAACGAGGGAAAACGGATACGCAGTATTTT | CASSLERGKTDTQYF
NA | TRBJ1-2 | TRBD1 | TRBV27 | TGTGCCAGCAGTGGGACAGGGGGAGGCTACACCTTC | CASSGTGGGYTF
once | TRBJ2-7 | TRBD2 | TRBV15 | TGTGCCACCAGCATCTCCTTCCTAGCGGGAGACGAGCAGTACTTC | CATSISFLAGDEQYF
once | TRBJ1-2 | NA | TRBV9 | TGTGCCAGCAGCTTAGGGTCAGGGGTAATTACATCGAATGGCTACACCTTC | CASSLGSGVITSNGYTF
NA | TRBJ1-2 | NA | TRBV5-4 | TGTGCCAGCAGCTTAGCAGGGTTTGGCGGCTACACCTTC | CASSLAGFGGYTF
few | TRBJ2-3 | NA | TRBV7-5 | TGTGCCAGCAGCCCCTGGGCAGTCACAGATACGCAGTATTTT | CASSPWAVTDTQYF
NA | TRBJ1-4 | TRBD1 | TRBV5-1 | TGCGCCAGCAGCCCTGGACAGGGAAATGAAAAACTGTTTTTT | CASSPGQGNEKLFF
NA | TRBJ2-7 | TRBD1 | TRBV9 | TGTGCCAGCAGCGTAAGAACGGGACAGGGTTACGAGCAGTACTTC | CASSVRTGQGYEQYF
few | TRBJ2-5 | NA | TRBV13 | TGTGCCAGGGGGCGATGGGAGACCCAGTACTTC | CARGRWETQYF
NA | TRBJ2-1 | TRBD2 | TRBV19 | TGTGCCAGTAGTATCATGCGGGAGCTAGGTGAGCAGTTCTTC | CASSIMRELGEQFF
once | TRBJ2-3 | NA | TRBV9 | TGTGCCAGCAGCCTACAAGGGAGCCCAGATACGCAGTATTTT | CASSLQGSPDTQYF
NA | TRBJ2-7 | NA | TRBV12-1 | TGTGCCAGCAGCCTCCTTATACTTTACGAGCAGTACTTC | CASSLLILYEQYF
NA | TRBJ2-1 | TRBD2 | TRBV5-1 | TGCGCCAGTTCACTAGCGAGCTCCTACAATGAGCAGTTCTTC | CASSLASSYNEQFF
NA | TRBJ2-7 | TRBD2 | TRBV7-2 | TGTGCCAGCAGCTTAGTATTTTTTGGGACTAGCCCCTACGAGCAGTACTTC | CASSLVFFGTSPYEQYF
NA | TRBJ2-5 | TRBD2 | TRBV6-5 | TGTGCCAGCAGTTACTCGACTAGCGTACTCCAAGAGACCCAGTACTTC | CASSYSTSVLQETQYF
NA | TRBJ1-1 | TRBD1 | TRBV13 | TGTGCCAGCAGCTCCGAAATTCTAATAACAGGGGGCGAGAACACTGAAGCTTTCTTT | CASSSEILITGGENTEAFF
NA | TRBJ1-5 | NA | TRBV6-5 | TGTGCCAGCAGCCAAGACAGGCTTCAGCCCCAGCATTTT | CASSQDRLQPQHF
once | TRBJ2-2 | NA | TRBV15 | TGTGCCACTTCAGGGACTTCGAACACCGGGGAGCTGTTTTTT | CATSGTSNTGELFF
NA | TRBJ2-5 | NA | TRBV6-5 | TGTGCCAGCAGTTACTCGACCCGGGATGGGACCCAGTACTTC | CASSYSTRDGTQYF
NA | TRBJ2-2 | TRBD2 | TRBV4-3 | TGCGCCAGCAGCCAAGCGGGAGGGCCCGCCGGGGAGCTGTTTTTT | CASSQAGGPAGELFF
NA | TRBJ1-1 | NA | TRBV19 | TGTGCCAGTAGTATCCAGATGAACACTGAAGCTTTCTTT | CASSIQMNTEAFF
NA | TRBJ2-5 | TRBD1 | TRBV11-1 | TGTGCCAGCAGCTCTTACCTGGGACAGGTCCAAGAGACCCAGTACTTC | CASSSYLGQVQETQYF
NA | TRBJ2-2 | TRBD2 | TRBV7-6 | TGTGCCAGCAAGGTGGTAGCGGGAACCGGGGAGCTGTTTTTT | CASKVVAGTGELFF
few | TRBJ2-3 | TRBD2 | TRBV2 | TGTGCCAGCAGGTACGGCGGGGGAAGGAGCACAGATACGCAGTATTTT | CASRYGGGRSTDTQYF
NA | TRBJ2-3 | TRBD2 | TRBV4-3 | TGCGCCAGCAGCCAAGACGGGGCTAGCGGGAGGGATACGCAGTATTTT | CASSQDGASGRDTQYF
NA | TRBJ2-7 | NA | TRBV11-2 | TGTGCCAGCAGCTTCGGCACAGGGTCTAACGAGCAGTACTTC | CASSFGTGSNEQYF
NA | TRBJ2-3 | NA | TRBV28 | TGTGCCATTAGACTAGGGAGCGCAGATACGCAGTATTTT | CAIRLGSADTQYF
NA | TRBJ2-7 | NA | TRBV28 | TGTGCCAGCAGATTCATCGGGGGGCCCTCCTACGAGCAGTACTTC | CASRFIGGPSYEQYF
NA | TRBJ2-7 | TRBD2 | TRBV6-1 | TGTGCCAGTAGCTTAGCGGGAATGGGCGAGCAGTACTTC | CASSLAGMGEQYF
NA | TRBJ2-5 | TRBD1 | TRBV19 | TGTGCCAGTAGCCGAGACAGGGGGCAGCCTCAAGAGACCCAGTACTTC | CASSRDRGQPQETQYF
NA | TRBJ2-7 | NA | TRBV7-2 | TGTGCCAGCAGCTTAGCCGGGACATTTTACGAGCAGTACTTC | CASSLAGTFYEQYF
NA | TRBJ2-7 | NA | TRBV19 | TGTGCCAGTAGTATAACCGGGTACTCCTACGAGCAGTACTTC | CASSITGYSYEQYF
once | TRBJ2-7 | TRBD1 | TRBV4-2 | TGTGCCAGCAGCCAATCCCCCGGGACAGGGGGGTCCGAGCAGTACTTC | CASSQSPGTGGSEQYF
NA | TRBJ2-5 | NA | TRBV27 | TGTGCCAGCAAGTCCACCGGGACAAAGACCCAGTACTTC | CASKSTGTKTQYF
once | TRBJ1-2 | TRBD1 | TRBV30 | TGTGCCTGGAGTGCTGACAGGGGGCCGCTTGGCTACACCTTC | CAWSADRGPLGYTF
NA | TRBJ2-1 | NA | TRBV7-2 | TGTGCCAGCAGCCCAGGGGGCGGGGGAGGGAATGAGCAGTTCTTC | CASSPGGGGGNEQFF
NA | TRBJ1-1 | NA | TRBV15 | TGTGCCACCAGCAGAGATTTAGGCGGCACTGAAGCTTTCTTT | CATSRDLGGTEAFF
NA | TRBJ2-7 | TRBD2 | TRBV5-1 | TGCGCCAGCAGCCCAACTAGCGGGGACTCTAACGAGCAGTACTTC | CASSPTSGDSNEQYF
NA | TRBJ2-3 | NA | TRBV27 | TGTGCCAGCAGTTCAACAGATACGCAGTATTTT | CASSSTDTQYF
NA | TRBJ2-1 | NA | TRBV7-9 | TGTGCCAGCAGCGAGAGTTTCGGCGGCGACTCCTACAATGAGCAGTTCTTC | CASSESFGGDSYNEQFF
NA | TRBJ2-2 | NA | TRBV4-3 | TGCGCCAGCAGCCAATTGAGCGGGAACACCGGGGAGCTGTTTTTT | CASSQLSGNTGELFF
NA | TRBJ2-2 | NA | TRBV28 | TGTGCCAGCAGTTTAGGTCCCTACGAGCGGAACACCGGGGAGCTGTTTTTT | CASSLGPYERNTGELFF
NA | TRBJ1-3 | NA | TRBV7-9 | TGTTCCAGCAGCTGGAGTGAGAACACCATATATTTT | CSSSWSENTIYF
NA | TRBJ2-7 | NA | TRBV6-5 | TGTGCCAGCAGACTTGGACTGGGGAGCTACGAGCAGTACTTC | CASRLGLGSYEQYF
NA | TRBJ2-7 | NA | TRBV7-6 | TGTGCCAGCAGCTTGGACAGTCCCTACGAGCAGTACTTC | CASSLDSPYEQYF
NA | TRBJ2-7 | TRBD2 | TRBV7-9 | TGTGCCAGCAGTCGGGTTAGTACTAGCGGGAGGGCCTTCTCCTACGAGCAGTACTTC | CASSRVSTSGRAFSYEQYF
NA | TRBJ1-5 | NA | TRBV7-2 | TGTGCCAGCAGCTTTGACAGTTCCAATCAGCCCCAGCATTTT | CASSFDSSNQPQHF
NA | TRBJ1-3 | NA | TRBV18 | TGTGCCAGCTCACCAAATTCCGGGACAAGCCATGGAAACACCATATATTTT | CASSPNSGTSHGNTIYF
NA | TRBJ1-5 | NA | TRBV19 | TGTGCCAGTAGCGCCGGGGTGATTGTAAGTCAGCCCCAGCATTTT | CASSAGVIVSQPQHF
once | TRBJ2-1 | TRBD1 | TRBV9 | TGTGCCAGCAGCCCCCCGACAGGGGGCTACAATGAGCAGTTCTTC | CASSPPTGGYNEQFF
NA | TRBJ2-7 | TRBD1 | TRBV7-2 | TGTGCCAGCAGCTTAGTGGGGACAGACGAGCAGTACTTC | CASSLVGTDEQYF
NA | TRBJ2-7 | TRBD2 | TRBV5-1 | TGCGCCAGCAGCTTTAGCGGGGGAAACTACGAGCAGTACTTC | CASSFSGGNYEQYF
NA | TRBJ1-5 | TRBD1 | TRBV28 | TGTGCCAGCAGTTCCCTGGGACAGGGTAGTCAGCCCCAGCATTTT | CASSSLGQGSQPQHF
few | TRBJ1-1 | NA | TRBV7-2 | TGTGCCAGCGAACAGGGCCAAAGCACTGAAGCTTTCTTT | CASEQGQSTEAFF